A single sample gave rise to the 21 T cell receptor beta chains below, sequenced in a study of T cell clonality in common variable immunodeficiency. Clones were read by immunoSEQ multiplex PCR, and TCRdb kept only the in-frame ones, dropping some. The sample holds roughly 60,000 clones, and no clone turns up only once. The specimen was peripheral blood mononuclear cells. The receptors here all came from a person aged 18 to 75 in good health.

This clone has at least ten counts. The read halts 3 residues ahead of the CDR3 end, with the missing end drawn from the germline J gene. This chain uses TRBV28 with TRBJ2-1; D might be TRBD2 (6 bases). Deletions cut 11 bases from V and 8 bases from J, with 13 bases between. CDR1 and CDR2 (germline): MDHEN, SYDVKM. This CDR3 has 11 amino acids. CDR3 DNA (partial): TGTGCCGGTTCGGAGGGGTATGAG. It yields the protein CAGSEGYE. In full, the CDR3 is CAGSEGYEQFF. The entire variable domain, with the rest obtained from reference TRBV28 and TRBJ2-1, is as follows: DVKVTQSSRYLVKRTGEKVFLECVQDMDHENMFWYRQDPGLGLRLIYFSYDVKMKEKGDIPEGYSVSREKKERFSLILESASTNQTSMYLCAGSEGYEQFFGPGTRLTVL.

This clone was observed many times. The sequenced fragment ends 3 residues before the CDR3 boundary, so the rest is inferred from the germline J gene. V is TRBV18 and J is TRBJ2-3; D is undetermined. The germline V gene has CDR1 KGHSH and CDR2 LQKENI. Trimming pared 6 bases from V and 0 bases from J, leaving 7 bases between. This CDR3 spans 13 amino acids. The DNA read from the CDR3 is TGTGCCAGCTCCGCAGGTAGCACAGATACG. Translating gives CASSAGSTDT. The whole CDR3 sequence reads CASSAGSTDTQYF.

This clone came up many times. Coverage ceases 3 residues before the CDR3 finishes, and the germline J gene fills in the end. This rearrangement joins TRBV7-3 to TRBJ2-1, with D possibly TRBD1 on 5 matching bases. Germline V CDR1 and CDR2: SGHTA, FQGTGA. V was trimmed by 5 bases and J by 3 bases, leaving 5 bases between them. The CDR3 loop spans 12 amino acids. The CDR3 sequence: CASSDSYNEQFF. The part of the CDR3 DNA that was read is TGTGCCAGCAGCGACAGCTACAATGAG.

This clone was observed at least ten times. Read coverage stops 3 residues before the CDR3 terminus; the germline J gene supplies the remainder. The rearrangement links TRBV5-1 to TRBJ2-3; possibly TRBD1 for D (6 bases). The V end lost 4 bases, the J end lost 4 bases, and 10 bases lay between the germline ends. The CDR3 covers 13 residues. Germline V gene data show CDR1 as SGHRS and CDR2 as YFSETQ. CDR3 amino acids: CASSLGGSDTQYF. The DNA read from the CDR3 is TGCGCCAGCAGCCTAGGGGGATCAGATACG.

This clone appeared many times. The CDR3 protein is CASSHRAGASDEQYF. The covered CDR3 bases are TGTGCCAGCAGTCACCGAGCGGGAGCGTCCGACGAG. This chain connects TRBV13 to TRBJ2-7; 8 bases map to TRBD2. The read ends 3 residues early relative to the CDR3; the germline J gene fills the gap. Unmatched junction bases numbered 12, after V lost 6 bases and J lost 5 bases. Per germline, CDR1 PRHDT and CDR2 FYEKMQ (reference sequence). The CDR3 sequence is 15 residues long.

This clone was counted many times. The sequenced part of the CDR3 DNA is TGCAGTGCTAGCTGGGCCCCAAGGGGCAATGAG. Translating it yields CSASWAPRGNE. The complete CDR3 reads CSASWAPRGNEQFF. The genes are TRBV20-1 and TRBJ2-1; D perhaps matches TRBD1 (5 bases). With the read ending 3 residues before the CDR3 end, the germline J gene is used to fill in that end. The V and J ends lost 3 bases and 6 bases respectively, with 15 bases between them. Germline-derived CDR1 and CDR2 are DFQATT and SNEGSKA (reference sequence). The CDR3 spans 14 residues.

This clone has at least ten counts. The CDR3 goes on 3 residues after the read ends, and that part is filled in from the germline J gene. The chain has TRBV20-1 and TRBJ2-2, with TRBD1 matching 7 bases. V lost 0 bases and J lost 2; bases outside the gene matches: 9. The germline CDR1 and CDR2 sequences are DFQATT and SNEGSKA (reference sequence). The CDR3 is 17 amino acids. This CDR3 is CSARDYSTGTNTGELFF. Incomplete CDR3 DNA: TGCAGTGCTAGAGATTATTCGACAGGGACAAACACCGGGGAG.

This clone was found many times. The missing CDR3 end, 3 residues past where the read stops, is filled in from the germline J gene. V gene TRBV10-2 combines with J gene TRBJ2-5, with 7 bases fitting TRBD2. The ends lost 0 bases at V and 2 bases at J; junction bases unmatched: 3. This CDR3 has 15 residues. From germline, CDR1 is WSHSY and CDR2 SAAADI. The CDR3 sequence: CASSESAGRQETQYF. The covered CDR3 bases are TGCGCCAGCAGTGAGTCAGCGGGACGGCAAGAGACC.

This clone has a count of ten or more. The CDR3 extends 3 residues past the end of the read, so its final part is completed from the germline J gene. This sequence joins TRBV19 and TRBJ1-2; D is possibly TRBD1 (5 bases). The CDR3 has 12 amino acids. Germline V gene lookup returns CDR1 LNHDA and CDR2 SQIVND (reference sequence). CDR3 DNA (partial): TGTGCCAGTAGTATGGGAGGGGTCGGC. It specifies CASSMGGVG. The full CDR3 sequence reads CASSMGGVGYTF.

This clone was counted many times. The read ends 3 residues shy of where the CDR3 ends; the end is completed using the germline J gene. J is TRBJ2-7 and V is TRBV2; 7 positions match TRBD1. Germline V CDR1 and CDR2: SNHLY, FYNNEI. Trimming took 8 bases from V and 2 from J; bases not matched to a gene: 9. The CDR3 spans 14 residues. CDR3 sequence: CASLLTGTAYEQYF. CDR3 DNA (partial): TGTGCCAGCCTACTCACCGGGACAGCCTACGAG.

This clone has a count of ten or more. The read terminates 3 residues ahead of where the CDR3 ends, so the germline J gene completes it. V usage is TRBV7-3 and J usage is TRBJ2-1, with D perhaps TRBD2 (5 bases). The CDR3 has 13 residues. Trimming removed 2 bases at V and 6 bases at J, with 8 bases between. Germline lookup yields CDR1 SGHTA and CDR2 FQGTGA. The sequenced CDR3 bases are TGTGCCAGCAGCTTAGGGCTAGCCAATGAG. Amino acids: CASSLGLANE. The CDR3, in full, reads CASSLGLANEQFF.

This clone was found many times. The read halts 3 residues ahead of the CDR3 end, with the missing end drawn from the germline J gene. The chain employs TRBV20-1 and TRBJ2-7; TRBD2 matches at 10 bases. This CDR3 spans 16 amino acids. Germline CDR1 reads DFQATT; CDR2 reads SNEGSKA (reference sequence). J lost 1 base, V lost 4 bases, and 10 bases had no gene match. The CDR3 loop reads CSATTSSGRSSYEQYF. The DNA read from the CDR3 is TGCAGTGCTACCACGTCTAGCGGGAGAAGTTCCTACGAG.

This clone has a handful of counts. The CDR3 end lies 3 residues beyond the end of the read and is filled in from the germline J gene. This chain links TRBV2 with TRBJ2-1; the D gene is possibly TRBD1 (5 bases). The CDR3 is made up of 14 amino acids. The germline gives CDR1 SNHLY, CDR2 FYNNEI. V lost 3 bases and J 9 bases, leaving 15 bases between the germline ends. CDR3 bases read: TGTGCCAGCAGTGACACCTCTGACAGCCCTGAG. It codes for CASSDTSDSPE. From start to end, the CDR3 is CASSDTSDSPEQFF.

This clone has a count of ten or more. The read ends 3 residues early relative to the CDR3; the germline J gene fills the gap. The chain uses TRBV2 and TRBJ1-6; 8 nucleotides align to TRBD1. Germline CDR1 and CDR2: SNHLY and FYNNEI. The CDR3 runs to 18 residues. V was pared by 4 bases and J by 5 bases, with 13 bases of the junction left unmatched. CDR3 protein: CASSARGPGQVNNSPLHF. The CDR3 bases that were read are TGTGCCAGCAGTGCCCGGGGGCCGGGACAGGTGAATAATTCACCC.

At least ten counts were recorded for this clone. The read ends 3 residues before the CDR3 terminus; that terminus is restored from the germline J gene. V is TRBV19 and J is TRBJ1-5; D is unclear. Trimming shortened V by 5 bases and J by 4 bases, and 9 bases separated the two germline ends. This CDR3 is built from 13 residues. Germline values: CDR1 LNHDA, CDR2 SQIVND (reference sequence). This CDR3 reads CASSAQENQPQHF. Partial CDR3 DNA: TGTGCCAGTAGTGCGCAGGAAAATCAGCCC.

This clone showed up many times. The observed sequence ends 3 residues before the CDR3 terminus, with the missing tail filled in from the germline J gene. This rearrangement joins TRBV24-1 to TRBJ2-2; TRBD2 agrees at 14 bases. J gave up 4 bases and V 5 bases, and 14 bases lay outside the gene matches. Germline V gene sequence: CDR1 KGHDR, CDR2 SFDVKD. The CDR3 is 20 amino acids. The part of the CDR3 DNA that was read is TGTGCCACCAGTGCCCCATGGGGGACTAGCGGGAGTTCGTCCACCGGGGAG. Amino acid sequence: CATSAPWGTSGSSSTGE. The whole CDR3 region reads CATSAPWGTSGSSSTGELFF.

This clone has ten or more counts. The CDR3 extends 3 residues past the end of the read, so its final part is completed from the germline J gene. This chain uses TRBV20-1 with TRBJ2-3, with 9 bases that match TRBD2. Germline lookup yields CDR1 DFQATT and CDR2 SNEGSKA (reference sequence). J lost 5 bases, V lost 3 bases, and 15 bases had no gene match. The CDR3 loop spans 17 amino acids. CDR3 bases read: TGCAGTGCTAGTCCCCGGAAGGCTAGCGGGATATTAGATACG. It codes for CSASPRKASGILDT. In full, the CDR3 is CSASPRKASGILDTQYF.

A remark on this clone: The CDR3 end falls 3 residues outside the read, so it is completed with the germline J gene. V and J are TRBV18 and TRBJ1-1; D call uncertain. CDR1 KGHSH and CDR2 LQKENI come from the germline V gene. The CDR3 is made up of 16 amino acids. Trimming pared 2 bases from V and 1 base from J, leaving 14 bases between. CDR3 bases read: TGTGCCAGCTCACCAGCGAACGGGGAAAGGAACACTGAA. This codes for CASSPANGERNTE. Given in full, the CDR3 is CASSPANGERNTEAFF.

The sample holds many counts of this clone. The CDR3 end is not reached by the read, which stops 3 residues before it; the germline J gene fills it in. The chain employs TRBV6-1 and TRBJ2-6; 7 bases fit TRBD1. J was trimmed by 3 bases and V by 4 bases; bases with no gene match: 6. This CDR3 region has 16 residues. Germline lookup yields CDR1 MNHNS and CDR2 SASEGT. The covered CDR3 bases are TGTGCCAGCAGTGCCACAGGGGTGGGTGGGGCCAACGTC. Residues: CASSATGVGGANV. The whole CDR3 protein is CASSATGVGGANVLTF.

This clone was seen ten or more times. The CDR3: CASSFDSEETQYF. The CDR3 bases that were read are TGTGCCAGCAGCTTCGACAGTGAGGAGACC. The V gene is TRBV7-2, the J gene TRBJ2-5, with D possibly TRBD1 on 5 matching bases. The CDR3 is cut off 3 residues early in the read; its end comes from the germline J gene. V gave up 3 bases and J gave up 5 bases, with 10 bases separating them. CDR1 and CDR2 (germline): SGHTA, FQGNSA. The CDR3 runs to 13 residues.

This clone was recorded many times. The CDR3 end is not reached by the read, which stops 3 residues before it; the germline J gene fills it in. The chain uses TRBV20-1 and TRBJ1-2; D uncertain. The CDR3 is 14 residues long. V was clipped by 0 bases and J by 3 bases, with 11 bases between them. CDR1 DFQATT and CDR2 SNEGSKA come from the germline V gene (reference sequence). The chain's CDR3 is CSARDLGGYYGYTF. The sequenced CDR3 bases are TGCAGTGCTAGAGATCTCGGCGGATACTATGGC.